What follows are 19 T cell receptor beta chains derived from one specimen sequenced in a study of blood T cells in healthy people across ages. Next came a second PCR, run for about 7 to 11 cycles, which used a sample-barcoded 5' primer along with a J-beta primer mix. Via MiXCR, TCRdb re-called the 5' RACE reads, giving one row per CDR3 protein. The data contain fewer than 2,000,000 distinct CDR3 sequences, about 32% of them seen just once; the ten biggest clones take up 10% to 12%. The source material was blood. Receptors originate from a woman under 40 in good health.

The chain couples TRBV5-6 to TRBJ2-3; 11 bases are a match to TRBD2. CDR3 size: 16 residues. J gave up 2 bases and V 3 bases, and 5 bases lay outside the gene matches. CDR1 and CDR2 from the germline V gene are SGHDT and YYEEEE. The CDR3 nucleotides are TGTGCCAGCAGCTCTCTGGGACTAGCGGACACAGATACGCAGTATTTT. Translating it yields CASSSLGLADTDTQYF.

This clonotype has more than one count but fewer than ten. This rearrangement joins TRBV20-1 to TRBJ2-7; D may match TRBD1 or TRBD2 (5 bases each). Germline lookup yields CDR1 DFQATT and CDR2 SNEGSKA (reference sequence). The ends were cut back, 6 bases at V and 2 bases at J, with 11 bases in the middle. This CDR3 is built from 12 residues. As DNA, the CDR3 is TGCAGTGCCGAGGGGACGGCCTACGAGCAGTACTTC. As protein: CSAEGTAYEQYF.

J is TRBJ1-5 and V is TRBV9; maybe TRBD1 (6 bases). The CDR3 spans 15 residues. CDR1 is SGDLS and CDR2 is YYNGEE in the germline V gene. Trimming shortened V by 3 bases and J by 4 bases, and 14 bases separated the two germline ends. As DNA, the CDR3 is TGTGCCAGCAGCGCCTCAGGGGTCCAGAATCAGCCCCAGCATTTT. As protein: CASSASGVQNQPQHF.

This clonotype was counted a few times. V gene TRBV20-1 combines with J gene TRBJ2-7; D may match TRBD1 or TRBD2 (5 bases each). Germline CDR1 reads DFQATT; CDR2 reads SNEGSKA (reference sequence). The CDR3 is made up of 14 amino acids. V shed 1 base and J shed 2 bases, with 12 bases lying between them. The DNA of the CDR3 is TGCAGTGCTAGAGGGACACGGGGCACCTACGAGCAGTACTTC. It specifies CSARGTRGTYEQYF.

This clonotype came up many times. V is TRBV4-1 and J is TRBJ2-7; the D call may be TRBD1 or TRBD2 (5 bases each). Per the germline V gene, CDR1 is MGHRA and CDR2 is YSYEKL. Trimming shortened V by 4 bases and J by 3 bases, and 13 bases separated the two germline ends. The length of the CDR3 is 14 residues. Written as DNA, the CDR3 is TGCGCCAGCAGCCGAGGGGAAGGGAACTACGAGCAGTACTTC. Encoded protein: CASSRGEGNYEQYF.

Of note for this clonotype: Compared with germline, one end of the junction differs, possibly owing to a read error. The rearrangement links TRBV7-2 to TRBJ2-5; D remains ambiguous. The CDR3 spans 13 residues. Germline assignment: CDR1 SGHTA and CDR2 FQGNSA. The CDR3 loop reads CASSFFKSETRYF. DNA of the CDR3: TGTGCCAGCAGCTTTTTCAAGTCCGAGACCCGGTACTTC.

This clonotype was seen a few times. The chain employs TRBV20-1 and TRBJ1-4, with a possible D match to TRBD1 (6 bases). This CDR3 comprises 14 residues. From germline, CDR1 is DFQATT and CDR2 SNEGSKA (reference sequence). Between the trimmed V and J ends, which lost 6 bases and 0 bases, there was a span of 11 bases. CDR3 nucleotide sequence: TGCAGTGCAGAGGGGGGTTCAACTAATGAAAAACTGTTTTTT. Translated, it gives CSAEGGSTNEKLFF.

This clonotype turned up a few times. The V gene is TRBV20-1, the J gene TRBJ1-5; the D gene is possibly TRBD1 (6 bases). There are 14 residues in the CDR3. Germline values: CDR1 DFQATT, CDR2 SNEGSKA (reference sequence). The V end was cut by 1 base, the J end by 7 bases, with 14 bases between. The CDR3 protein is CSARVPGVEQPQHF. CDR3 DNA: TGCAGTGCTAGAGTCCCAGGGGTAGAGCAGCCCCAGCATTTT.

The rearrangement uses TRBV11-2 and TRBJ2-4; D may be TRBD1 (5 bases). Looked up from germline, CDR1 is SGHAT and CDR2 is FQNNGV. V was trimmed by 5 bases and J by 2 bases, leaving 16 bases between them. The CDR3 covers 16 residues. CDR3 amino acids: CASSQGVKWTKNIQYF. DNA of the CDR3: TGTGCCAGCAGCCAAGGGGTAAAATGGACCAAAAACATTCAGTACTTC.

The gene calls are TRBV7-2 and TRBJ1-1; D is possibly TRBD1 (5 bases). Germline V gene lookup returns CDR1 SGHTA and CDR2 FQGNSA. This CDR3 contains 13 residues. Between the trimmed V and J ends, which lost 5 bases and 6 bases, there was a span of 13 bases. The CDR3 region has the DNA TGTGCCAGCAGCACGTTCAGGGACGCTGAAGCTTTCTTT. Its protein product is CASSTFRDAEAFF.

This clonotype was seen repeatedly, ten times or more. The chain uses TRBV4-1 and TRBJ1-2; a possible D gene is TRBD1 (5 bases). The CDR3 loop spans 13 amino acids. Trimming took 3 bases from V and 4 from J, leaving 9 bases between them. Looked up from germline, CDR1 is MGHRA and CDR2 is YSYEKL. The CDR3 region is CASSQAGLYGYTF. The CDR3 bases are TGCGCCAGCAGCCAGGCGGGACTCTATGGCTACACCTTC.

This rearrangement joins TRBV5-1 to TRBJ2-1, with 8 bases that match TRBD2. The CDR3 has 16 amino acids. The junction had 7 bases not matched to a gene; V was cut back by 0 bases and J by 5 bases. Germline V gene lookup returns CDR1 SGHRS and CDR2 YFSETQ. In DNA, the CDR3 is TGCGCCAGCAGCTTGGGGTCGGGGGGGCCAGACAATGAGCAGTTCTTC. Translating gives CASSLGSGGPDNEQFF. Full variable domain (remainder filled in from reference TRBV5-1 and TRBJ2-1): KAGVTQTPRYLIKTRGQQVTLSCSPISGHRSVSWYQQTPGQGLQFLFEYFSETQRNKGNFPGRFSGRQFSNSRSEMNVSTLELGDSALYLCASSLGSGGPDNEQFFGPGTRLTVL.

This chain joins TRBV7-6 and TRBJ2-7; D possibly corresponds to TRBD2 (5 bases). This CDR3 has 16 residues. Germline CDR1 is SGHVS and CDR2 is FNYEAQ. Trimming stripped 5 bases from V and 0 bases from J, with 17 bases between. CDR3 in amino acids: CASSPRGRIFSYEQYF. CDR3 nucleotide sequence: TGTGCCAGCAGCCCGAGAGGGCGGATATTCTCCTACGAGCAGTACTTC.

The chain uses TRBV7-9 and TRBJ2-1; perhaps TRBD2 as D (6 bases). The CDR3 covers 13 residues. Trimming cost V 2 bases and J 10 bases, with 12 bases left between them. The germline V gene encodes CDR1 SEHNR and CDR2 FQNEAQ (reference sequence). CDR3 DNA: TGTGCCAGCAGCTTATCTCTGGGAGGCGAGCAGTTCTTC. Its translation is CASSLSLGGEQFF.

This clonotype was counted between two and nine times. The gene calls are TRBV9 and TRBJ2-7; D is possibly TRBD1 (6 bases). This CDR3 has 14 amino acids. Trimming pared 0 bases from V and 6 bases from J, leaving 13 bases between. Germline V gives CDR1 SGDLS, CDR2 YYNGEE. The CDR3 spells CASSVATGQGEQYF. The CDR3 bases are TGTGCCAGCAGCGTAGCTACAGGGCAGGGCGAGCAGTACTTC.

This clonotype has more than one count but fewer than ten. This chain joins TRBV5-5 and TRBJ2-5; D ambiguous. Germline V gene data show CDR1 as SGHKS and CDR2 as YYEKEE (reference sequence). This CDR3 has 16 amino acids. The V end lost 0 bases, the J end lost 5 bases, and 17 bases lay between the germline ends. The CDR3 protein is CASSLEVRNFGETQYF. For the CDR3, the DNA is TGTGCCAGCAGCTTGGAAGTTCGGAATTTCGGGGAGACCCAGTACTTC.

This clonotype came up once. The chain links TRBV20-1 to TRBJ2-1; D gene unclear. The V gene's germline CDR1 is DFQATT and CDR2 SNEGSKA (reference sequence). V lost 0 bases to trimming and J lost 5 bases, with 14 bases between them. The CDR3 runs to 15 residues. The CDR3 bases are TGCAGTGCTAGAGATGGGCAGCTACGAGACAATGAGCAGTTCTTC. Translating it yields CSARDGQLRDNEQFF.

This clonotype was seen a few times. This chain joins TRBV4-2 and TRBJ2-4, with D hard to call. Germline CDR1 is LGHNA and CDR2 is YNFKEQ. The CDR3 has 15 amino acids. The V and J ends lost 4 bases and 8 bases respectively, with 18 bases between them. The CDR3 DNA sequence: TGTGCCAGCAGCCCCGCCCCGTCGGTTCGAGACATTCAGTACTTC. Amino acid sequence: CASSPAPSVRDIQYF.

The chain combines TRBV7-8 with TRBJ2-7; D not resolved. CDR1 is SGHVS and CDR2 is FQNEAQ in the germline V gene. The CDR3 spans 11 residues. V was pared by 3 bases and J by 4 bases, with 4 bases between. The CDR3 nucleotides are TGTGCCAGCAGCTTCCAATACGAGCAGTACTTC. This gives the protein CASSFQYEQYF.